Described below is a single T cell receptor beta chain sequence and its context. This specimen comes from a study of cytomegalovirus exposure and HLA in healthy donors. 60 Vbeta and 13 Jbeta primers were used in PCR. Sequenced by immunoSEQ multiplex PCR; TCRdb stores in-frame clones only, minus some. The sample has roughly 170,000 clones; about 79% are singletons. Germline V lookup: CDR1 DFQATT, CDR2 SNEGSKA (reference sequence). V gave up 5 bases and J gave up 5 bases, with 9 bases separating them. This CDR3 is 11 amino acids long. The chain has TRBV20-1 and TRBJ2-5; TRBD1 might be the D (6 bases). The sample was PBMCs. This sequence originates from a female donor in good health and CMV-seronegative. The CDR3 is CSAFRGETQYF. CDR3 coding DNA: TGCAGTGCTTTTAGGGGGGAGACCCAGTACTTC.